These 11 T cell receptor beta chains share one sample of origin, sequenced in a study of blood T cells in healthy people across ages. Sample-barcoded 5' priming and a J-beta primer mix drove a second PCR of about 6 to 12 cycles. Each CDR3 protein is one row after TCRdb ran MiXCR on the 5' RACE reads. The table has 780,000 or so distinct CDR3 sequences, about 25% seen once. This sample was also put to use in a study of T cells of mothers and their children.

Sequenced input: blood. The receptors were gathered from a boy aged 5-17 years in good health.

This clonotype was observed many times. The V and J genes are TRBV20-1 and TRBJ2-7; D is possibly TRBD1 (6 bases). The germline V and J ends were trimmed by 5 bases and 0 bases, with 14 bases remaining between them. This CDR3 spans 14 amino acids. The germline V gene encodes CDR1 DFQATT and CDR2 SNEGSKA (reference sequence). The CDR3 DNA is TGCAGTGCTGAAGACAGGTATAGCTCCTACGAGCAGTACTTC. Residues: CSAEDRYSSYEQYF.

The chain combines TRBV24-1 with TRBJ2-5; a possible D gene is TRBD1 (6 bases). Germline V gives CDR1 KGHDR, CDR2 SFDVKD. The V end was cut by 6 bases, the J end by 2 bases, with 12 bases between. This CDR3 has 14 residues. The CDR3 spells CATSKGDLQETQYF. In nucleotides, the CDR3 is TGTGCCACCAGTAAGGGGGACCTTCAAGAGACCCAGTACTTC.

This clonotype was seen a few times. The chain carries TRBV7-2 and TRBJ2-5; D is possibly TRBD1 (5 bases). The end of the DNA is better explained by TRBJ2-7, so the J call may be wrong. The V gene's germline CDR1 is SGHTA and CDR2 FQGNSA. The CDR3 is 15 residues long. CDR3 sequence: CASSLGWQGAYEQYF. CDR3 nucleotides: TGTGCCAGCAGCTTAGGATGGCAGGGCGCCTACGAGCAGTACTTC.

V and J are TRBV10-3 and TRBJ2-4; D not certain. This CDR3 comprises 11 residues. V shed 11 bases and J shed 0 bases, with 5 bases lying between them. Germline V gives CDR1 ENHRY, CDR2 SYGVKD. The CDR3 here is CAVAAKNIQYF. In DNA form, the CDR3 reads TGTGCCGTAGCAGCCAAAAACATTCAGTACTTC.

In its sample, this clonotype was seen a few times. The chain uses TRBV3-1 and TRBJ2-5; no definite D call. Germline loops: CDR1 LGHDT, CDR2 YNNKEL (reference sequence). With 1 base removed from V and 3 bases from J, the gap between germline ends came to 12 bases. The CDR3 covers 15 residues. The CDR3 bases are TGTGCCAGCAGCCAAGCAATTTATTCGGAAGAGACCCAGTACTTC. It yields the protein CASSQAIYSEETQYF.

This clonotype was counted a single time. The chain links TRBV7-9 to TRBJ1-6; 7 bases are a match to TRBD1. Germline CDR1 and CDR2: SEHNR and FQNEAQ (reference sequence). The trim removed 10 bases at V and 8 bases at J, leaving 14 bases unmatched. This CDR3 is built from 15 residues. The CDR3 region has the DNA TGTGCCACCTCTCTCTTGAATACAGGGGATTCACCCCTCCACTTT. Its protein product is CATSLLNTGDSPLHF.

The chain is built from TRBV9 and TRBJ2-1; D is possibly TRBD1 (6 bases). V was cut by 0 bases and J by 3 bases, with 19 bases left in between. CDR1 is SGDLS, CDR2 YYNGEE, per germline. The CDR3 runs to 18 residues. The CDR3 nucleotides read TGTGCCAGCAGCGTAGGGGGGACACCCAGGGAACGCTACAATGAGCAGTTCTTC. It is translated as CASSVGGTPRERYNEQFF.

This clonotype was detected only a few times. The chain has TRBV20-1 and TRBJ2-7; tentative D call: TRBD1 (5 bases). The CDR3 has 12 amino acids. Germline loops: CDR1 DFQATT, CDR2 SNEGSKA (reference sequence). V was clipped by 3 bases and J by 1 base, with 7 bases between them. The CDR3 loop is CSASDRSYEQYF. CDR3 DNA: TGCAGTGCTAGCGACAGATCCTACGAGCAGTACTTC.

The chain joins TRBV13 to TRBJ2-2, with 7 nucleotides matching TRBD2. V dropped 8 bases and J dropped 3; count of bases not matched to a gene: 6. The CDR3 covers 14 residues. Germline V gives CDR1 PRHDT, CDR2 FYEKMQ (reference sequence). DNA of the CDR3: TGTGCCAGCCGGGGCGGGGGTCACACCGGGGAGCTGTTTTTT. This encodes CASRGGGHTGELFF.

CDR3 in amino acids: CASSELVGLSTDTQYF. The CDR3 nucleotides read TGTGCCAGCAGTGAACTGGTGGGACTAAGCACAGATACGCAGTATTTT. The V call is TRBV2, the J call TRBJ2-3, with TRBD2 matching over 7 bases. V shed 2 bases, J shed 0 bases, and the junction held 5 bases outside the gene matches. Germline V gene data show CDR1 as SNHLY and CDR2 as FYNNEI. This CDR3 has 16 residues.

This chain connects TRBV29-1 to TRBJ1-1; D gene ambiguous. Germline CDR1 reads SQVTM; CDR2 reads ANQGSEA. The CDR3 consists of 11 residues. V lost 7 bases to trimming and J lost 2 bases, with 8 bases between them. CDR3 in DNA: TGCAGCGGCACCCTAAACACTGAAGCTTTCTTT. Translating gives CSGTLNTEAFF.